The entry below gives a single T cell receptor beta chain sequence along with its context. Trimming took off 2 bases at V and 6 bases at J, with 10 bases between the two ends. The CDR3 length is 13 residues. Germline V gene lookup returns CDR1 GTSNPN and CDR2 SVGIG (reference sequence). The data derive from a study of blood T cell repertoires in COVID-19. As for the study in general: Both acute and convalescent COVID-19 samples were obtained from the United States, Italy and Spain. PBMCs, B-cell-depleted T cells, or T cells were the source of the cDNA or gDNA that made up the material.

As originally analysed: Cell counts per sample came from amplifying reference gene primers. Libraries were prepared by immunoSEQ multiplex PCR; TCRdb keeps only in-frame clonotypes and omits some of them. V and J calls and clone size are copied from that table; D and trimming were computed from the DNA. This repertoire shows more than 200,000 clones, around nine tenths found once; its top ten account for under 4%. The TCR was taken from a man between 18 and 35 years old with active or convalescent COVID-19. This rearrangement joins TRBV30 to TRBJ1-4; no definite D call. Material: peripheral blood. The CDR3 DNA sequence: TGTGCCTGGAGTTGGATAACAGATGAAAAACTGTTTTTT. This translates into CAWSWITDEKLFF.